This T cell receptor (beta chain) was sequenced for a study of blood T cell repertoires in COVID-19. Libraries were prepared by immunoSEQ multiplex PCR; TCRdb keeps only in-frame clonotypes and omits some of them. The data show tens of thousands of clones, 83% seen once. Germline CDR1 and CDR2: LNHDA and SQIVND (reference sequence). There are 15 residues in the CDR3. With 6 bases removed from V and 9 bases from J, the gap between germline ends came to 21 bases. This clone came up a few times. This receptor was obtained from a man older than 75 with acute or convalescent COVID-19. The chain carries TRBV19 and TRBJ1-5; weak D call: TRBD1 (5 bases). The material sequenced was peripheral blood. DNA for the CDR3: TGTGCCAGTAGGGAACTCGGGACTCCGCATAGGCCCCAGCATTTT. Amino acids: CASRELGTPHRPQHF.